This TCR beta chain was obtained from a study of T cell repertoires in cytomegalovirus infection. Study-level results: HLA-C-restricted TCR beta clonotypes specific for CMV led the ex vivo response.

TCRdb re-analysed the reads in MiXCR, keeping a single row per CDR3 protein. The repertoire holds 200,000 to 250,000 distinct CDR3 sequences, with about 39% as singletons. This clonotype was seen more than once but under ten times. Its target is not known. Germline V gene lookup returns CDR1 MNHEY and CDR2 SMNVEV (reference sequence). V trimming: 5 bases; J trimming: 3 bases; junction bases outside the gene matches: 7. The CDR3 has 14 residues. This clonotype was obtained from a human donor in good health (CMV status not recorded). Some clones in this sample may be carry-over from other donors' samples. This chain connects TRBV27 to TRBJ2-7; TRBD1 agrees at 7 bases. This material consisted of CD8+ T cells from cultured PBMCs, taken from culture after CMV antigen stimulation. CDR3 DNA: TGTGCCAGCAGTCCGGGGACAGTATACTACGAGCAGTACTTC. The encoded protein is CASSPGTVYYEQYF.